The 18 T cell receptor beta chains below were found in one sample sequenced in a study of blood T cell repertoires in COVID-19. Assay: immunoSEQ multiplex PCR; the TCRdb copy retains only in-frame clones and omits some. The sample has 200,000 to 250,000 clones, around 80% seen once. Specimen: peripheral blood. Source of these receptors: a woman in her thirties or forties with active or convalescent COVID-19.

This chain links TRBV5-5 with TRBJ1-3, with D maybe TRBD1 (6 bases). The CDR3 has 15 amino acids. The germline CDR1 and CDR2 sequences are SGHKS and YYEKEE (reference sequence). V lost 4 bases, J lost 3 bases, and 14 bases lay in between. The CDR3 protein is CASSRAPDSGNTIYF. The CDR3 nucleotides read TGTGCCAGCAGCCGGGCCCCGGACAGTGGAAACACCATATATTTT.

J is TRBJ1-4 and V is TRBV6-1, with 11 bases matching TRBD1. CDR1 is MNHNS, CDR2 SASEGT, per germline. V dropped 4 bases and J dropped 3; count of bases not matched to a gene: 7. The CDR3 length is 17 residues. The CDR3 is CASSAFGQGAANEKLFF. The CDR3 coding sequence is TGTGCCAGCAGTGCGTTCGGACAGGGGGCGGCTAATGAAAAACTGTTTTTT.

The rearrangement uses TRBV5-1 and TRBJ2-1; 10 nucleotides align to TRBD1. V was clipped by 4 bases and J by 7 bases; unmatched bases: 14. This CDR3 has 17 amino acids. The germline V gene has CDR1 SGHRS and CDR2 YFSETQ. The CDR3 spells CASSNEGVGTGANEQFF. The CDR3 coding sequence is TGCGCCAGCAGCAATGAGGGTGTGGGGACAGGGGCGAATGAGCAGTTCTTC.

The gene calls are TRBV5-6 and TRBJ1-1, with D maybe TRBD1 (5 bases). V lost 3 bases and J 3 bases, leaving 12 bases between the germline ends. Germline V CDR1 and CDR2: SGHDT, YYEEEE. The CDR3 contains 14 residues. The CDR3 bases are TGTGCCAGCAGCTCATGGGGGGTGCACACTGAAGCTTTCTTT. Its translation: CASSSWGVHTEAFF. The entire variable domain, with the rest obtained from reference TRBV5-6 and TRBJ1-1, is as follows: DAGVTQSPTHLIKTRGQQVTLRCSPKSGHDTVSWYQQALGQGPQFIFQYYEEEERQRGNFPDRFSGHQFPNYSSELNVNALLLGDSALYLCASSSWGVHTEAFFGQGTRLTVV.

This chain uses TRBV5-1 with TRBJ1-5; 8 bases are a match to TRBD1. The CDR3 totals 13 residues. Germline CDR1 and CDR2: SGHRS and YFSETQ. Trimming cost V 3 bases and J 7 bases; bases outside gene matches: 3. CDR3 in DNA: TGCGCCAGCAGCTACACAGGGGGGCAGCCCCAGCATTTT. Translated, it gives CASSYTGGQPQHF. Full variable domain (missing parts from reference TRBV5-1 and TRBJ1-5): KAGVTQTPRYLIKTRGQQVTLSCSPISGHRSVSWYQQTPGQGLQFLFEYFSETQRNKGNFPGRFSGRQFSNSRSEMNVSTLELGDSALYLCASSYTGGQPQHFGDGTRLSIL.

This chain joins TRBV14 and TRBJ2-7; TRBD1 is a possible D gene (6 bases). Germline CDR1 reads SGHDN; CDR2 reads FVKESK. V lost 2 bases to trimming and J lost 4 bases, with 9 bases between them. The CDR3 spans 13 residues. This chain's CDR3 is CASSQWTAYEQYF. In nucleotides, the CDR3 is TGTGCCAGCAGCCAATGGACAGCTTACGAGCAGTACTTC.

A remark on this clone: The sample carries other DNA sequences with the same CDR3. The chain links TRBV5-6 to TRBJ2-7, with D maybe TRBD1 (6 bases). The CDR3 runs 13 residues. Germline values: CDR1 SGHDT, CDR2 YYEEEE. Trimming removed 0 bases at V and 6 bases at J, with 10 bases between. The CDR3 nucleotides are TGTGCCAGCAGCTTGGTGGGCAGGGGCGAGCAGTACGTC. This encodes CASSLVGRGEQYV.

The V gene is TRBV19, the J gene TRBJ2-2, with 8 bases matching TRBD1. This CDR3 has 15 residues. The J segment lost 5 bases and the V segment lost 7 bases, leaving 9 bases of the junction unmatched. Germline CDR1 LNHDA, CDR2 SQIVND (reference sequence). This CDR3 is CASNLGQGKTGELFF. CDR3 DNA: TGTGCCAGTAACCTTGGACAGGGAAAAACCGGGGAGCTGTTTTTT.

V usage is TRBV9 and J usage is TRBJ2-2; 7 bases are a match to TRBD1. This CDR3 has 15 residues. V lost 4 bases and J lost 0; bases outside the gene matches: 3. The germline V gene encodes CDR1 SGDLS and CDR2 YYNGEE. The CDR3 nucleotides read TGTGCCAGCAGCCGACAGGGCGCGAACACCGGGGAGCTGTTTTTT. Encoded protein: CASSRQGANTGELFF.

J is TRBJ1-6 and V is TRBV30; 9 nucleotides align to TRBD1. The CDR3 has 14 residues. J gave up 7 bases and V 2 bases, and 3 bases lay outside the gene matches. The V gene's germline CDR1 is GTSNPN and CDR2 SVGIG (reference sequence). CDR3 region: CAWSLDRGNSPLHF. The CDR3 DNA sequence: TGTGCCTGGAGTCTTGACAGGGGGAATTCACCCCTCCACTTT.

The V call is TRBV7-3, the J call TRBJ2-1, with 12 bases that match TRBD2. The CDR3 runs to 13 residues. The V and J ends lost 4 bases and 15 bases, in that order; junction bases with no gene match: 7. Germline V gene lookup returns CDR1 SGHTA and CDR2 FQGTGA. CDR3 bases: TGTGCCAGCAGCTCGACTAGCGGGGGCCCTTGGTTCTTC. Its translation: CASSSTSGGPWFF.

The table lists this clone with a count of one. This chain uses TRBV19 with TRBJ2-1; 9 bases line up with TRBD1. Trimming took 3 bases from V and 0 from J; bases not matched to a gene: 6. The germline CDR1 and CDR2 sequences are LNHDA and SQIVND (reference sequence). The CDR3 has 17 amino acids. CDR3 DNA: TGTGCCAGTAGTATCCCCGGGACAGGGAGCTCCTACAATGAGCAGTTCTTC. Residues: CASSIPGTGSSYNEQFF.

This sequence joins TRBV7-8 and TRBJ1-1; 7 bases align to TRBD1. There are 15 residues in the CDR3. The J segment lost 0 bases and the V segment lost 4 bases, leaving 5 bases of the junction unmatched. Germline V gene sequence: CDR1 SGHVS, CDR2 FQNEAQ. CDR3 in amino acids: CASSSTGALNTEAFF. The CDR3 DNA sequence: TGTGCCAGCAGCTCCACAGGGGCATTGAACACTGAAGCTTTCTTT. The full variable domain, rest sourced from reference TRBV7-8 and TRBJ1-1, is GAGVSQSPRYKVAKRGQDVALRCDPISGHVSLFWYQQALGQGPEFLTYFQNEAQLDKSGLPSDRFFAERPEGSVSTLKIQRTQQEDSAVYLCASSSTGALNTEAFFGQGTRLTVV.

CDR3 sequence (DNA): TGTGCCAGCAGTTTTATCGCTGCCACAGGGATTTCCAATGAAAAACTGTTTTTT. Its translation: CASSFIAATGISNEKLFF. The chain employs TRBV27 and TRBJ1-4; tentative D call: TRBD1 (6 bases). V was clipped by 3 bases and J by 5 bases, with 22 bases between them. The germline V gene encodes CDR1 MNHEY and CDR2 SMNVEV (reference sequence). The length of the CDR3 is 18 residues.

The chain uses TRBV24-1 and TRBJ1-2, with D perhaps TRBD1 (5 bases). The CDR3 is 14 amino acids. Trimming removed 4 bases from V and 2 bases from J, with 10 bases in between. CDR1 and CDR2 (germline): KGHDR, SFDVKD. As DNA, the CDR3 is TGTGCCACCAGTGAACCGACAGAAAACTATGGCTACACCTTC. The encoded protein is CATSEPTENYGYTF.

The chain combines TRBV7-8 with TRBJ1-3; TRBD1 aligns across 10 bases. The CDR3 extends over 16 amino acids. In germline, CDR1 is SGHVS, CDR2 FQNEAQ. The junction had 11 bases not matched to a gene; V was cut back by 5 bases and J by 7 bases. CDR3 loop: CASSQGQGDLWNTIYF. The CDR3 DNA reads TGTGCCAGCAGCCAAGGACAGGGGGATCTGTGGAACACCATATATTTT.

This clone was detected only once. The chain couples TRBV11-2 to TRBJ2-7, with 8 bases aligning to TRBD2. V lost 2 bases, J lost 5 bases, and 2 bases stayed unmatched. Germline V lookup: CDR1 SGHAT, CDR2 FQNNGV. CDR3 length: 13 amino acids. CDR3 residues: CASSLTAGDEQYF. For the CDR3, the DNA is TGTGCCAGCAGCTTAACAGCGGGGGACGAGCAGTACTTC.

The chain has TRBV29-1 and TRBJ1-1; D is unclear. Germline CDR1 reads SQVTM; CDR2 reads ANQGSEA. The CDR3 has 14 amino acids. The V and J ends lost 4 bases and 0 bases respectively, with 12 bases between them. CDR3 amino acids: CSVGGGDMNTEAFF. In DNA, the CDR3 is TGCAGCGTTGGGGGAGGTGACATGAACACTGAAGCTTTCTTT.